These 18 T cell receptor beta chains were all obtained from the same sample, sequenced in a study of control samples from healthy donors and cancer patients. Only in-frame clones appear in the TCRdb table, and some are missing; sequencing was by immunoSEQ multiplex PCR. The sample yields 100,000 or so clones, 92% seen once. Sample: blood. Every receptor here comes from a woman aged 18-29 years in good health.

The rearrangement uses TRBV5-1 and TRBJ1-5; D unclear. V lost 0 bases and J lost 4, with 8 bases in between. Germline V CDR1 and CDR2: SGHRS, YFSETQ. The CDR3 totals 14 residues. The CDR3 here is CASSLGAPNQPQHF. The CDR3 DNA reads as TGCGCCAGCAGCTTGGGGGCCCCAAATCAGCCCCAGCATTTT.

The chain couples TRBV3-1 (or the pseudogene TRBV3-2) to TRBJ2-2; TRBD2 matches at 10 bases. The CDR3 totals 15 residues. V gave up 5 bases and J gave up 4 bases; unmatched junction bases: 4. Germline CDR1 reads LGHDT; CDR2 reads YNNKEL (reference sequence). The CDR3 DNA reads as TGTGCCAGCAGCAGGTCTAGCGGGGGCACCGGGGAGCTGTTTTTT. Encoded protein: CASSRSSGGTGELFF.

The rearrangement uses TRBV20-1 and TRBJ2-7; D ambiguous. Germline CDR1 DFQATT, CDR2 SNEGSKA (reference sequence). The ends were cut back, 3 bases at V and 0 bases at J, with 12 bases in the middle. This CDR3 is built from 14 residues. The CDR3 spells CSASYRSSSYEQYF. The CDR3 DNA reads TGCAGTGCTAGTTATAGGTCCAGCTCCTACGAGCAGTACTTC.

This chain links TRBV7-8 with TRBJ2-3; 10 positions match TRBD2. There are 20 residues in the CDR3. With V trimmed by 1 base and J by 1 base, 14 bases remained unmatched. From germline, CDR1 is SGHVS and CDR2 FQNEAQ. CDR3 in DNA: TGTGCCAGCAGCTTAGAGGCTAGCGGGAGAGGTCGGATTGGCACAGATACGCAGTATTTT. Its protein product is CASSLEASGRGRIGTDTQYF. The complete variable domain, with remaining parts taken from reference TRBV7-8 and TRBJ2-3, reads GAGVSQSPRYKVAKRGQDVALRCDPISGHVSLFWYQQALGQGPEFLTYFQNEAQLDKSGLPSDRFFAERPEGSVSTLKIQRTQQEDSAVYLCASSLEASGRGRIGTDTQYFGPGTRLTVL.

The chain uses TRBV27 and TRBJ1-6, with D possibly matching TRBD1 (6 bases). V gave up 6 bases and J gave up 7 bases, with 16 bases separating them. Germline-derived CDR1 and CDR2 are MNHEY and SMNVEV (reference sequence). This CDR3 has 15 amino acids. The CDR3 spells CASSGTGTINSPLHF. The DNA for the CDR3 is TGTGCCAGCAGCGGAACCGGGACAATCAATTCACCCCTCCACTTT.

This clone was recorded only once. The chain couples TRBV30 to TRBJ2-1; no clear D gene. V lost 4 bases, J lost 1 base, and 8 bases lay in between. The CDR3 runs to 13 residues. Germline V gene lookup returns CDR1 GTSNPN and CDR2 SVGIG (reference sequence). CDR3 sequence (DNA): TGTGCCTGGAATCGAGTGTCCTACAATGAGCAGTTCTTC. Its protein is CAWNRVSYNEQFF.

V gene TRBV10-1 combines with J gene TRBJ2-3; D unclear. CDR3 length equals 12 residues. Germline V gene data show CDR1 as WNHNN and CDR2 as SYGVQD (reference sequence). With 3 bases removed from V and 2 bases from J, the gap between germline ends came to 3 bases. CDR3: CASSEVTDTQYF. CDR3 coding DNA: TGCGCCAGCAGTGAAGTCACAGATACGCAGTATTTT.

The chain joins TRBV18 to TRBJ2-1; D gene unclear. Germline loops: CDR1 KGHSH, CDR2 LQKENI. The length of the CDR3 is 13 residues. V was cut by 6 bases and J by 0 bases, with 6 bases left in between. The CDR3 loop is CASSLSSYNEQFF. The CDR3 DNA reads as TGTGCCAGCTCCCTAAGCTCCTACAATGAGCAGTTCTTC.

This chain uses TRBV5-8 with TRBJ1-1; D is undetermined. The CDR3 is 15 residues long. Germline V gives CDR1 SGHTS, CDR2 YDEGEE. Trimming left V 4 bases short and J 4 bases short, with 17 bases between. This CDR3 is CASSTDGDFSTEAFF. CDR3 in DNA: TGTGCCAGCAGCACAGACGGGGATTTCAGCACTGAAGCTTTCTTT.

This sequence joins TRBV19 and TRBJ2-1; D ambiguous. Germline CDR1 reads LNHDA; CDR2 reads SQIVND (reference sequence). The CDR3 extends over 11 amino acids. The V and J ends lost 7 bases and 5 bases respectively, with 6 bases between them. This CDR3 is CASTEDNEQFF. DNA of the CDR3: TGTGCCAGTACCGAGGACAATGAGCAGTTCTTC.

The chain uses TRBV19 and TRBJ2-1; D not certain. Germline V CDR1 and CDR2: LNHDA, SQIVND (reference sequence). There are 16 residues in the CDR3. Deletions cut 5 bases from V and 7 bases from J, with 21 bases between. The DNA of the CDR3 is TGTGCCAGTAGTCCTTCGGCCCAACCTCCTGTGAATGAGCAGTTCTTC. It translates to CASSPSAQPPVNEQFF.

The CDR3 reads CATSDFRGNQPQHF. Written as DNA, the CDR3 is TGTGCCACCAGTGATTTCAGGGGGAATCAGCCCCAGCATTTT. The chain links TRBV24-1 to TRBJ1-5; 7 nucleotides match TRBD1. V lost 1 base to trimming and J lost 4 bases; unmatched junction nucleotides: 0. Germline CDR1 is KGHDR and CDR2 is SFDVKD. The CDR3 is made up of 14 amino acids.

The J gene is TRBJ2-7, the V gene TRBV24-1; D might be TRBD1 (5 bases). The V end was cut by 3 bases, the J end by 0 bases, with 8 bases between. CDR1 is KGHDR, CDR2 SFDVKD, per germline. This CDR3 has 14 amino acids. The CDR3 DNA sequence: TGTGCCACCAGTGATCAGGGAACCTCCTACGAGCAGTACTTC. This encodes CATSDQGTSYEQYF.

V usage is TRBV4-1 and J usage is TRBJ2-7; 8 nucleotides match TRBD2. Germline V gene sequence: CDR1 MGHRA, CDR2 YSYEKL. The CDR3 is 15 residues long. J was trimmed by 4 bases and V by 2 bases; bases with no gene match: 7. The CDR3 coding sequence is TGCGCCAGCAGCCAAATCGGGAGGGCCGGGTACGAGCAGTACTTC. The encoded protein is CASSQIGRAGYEQYF.

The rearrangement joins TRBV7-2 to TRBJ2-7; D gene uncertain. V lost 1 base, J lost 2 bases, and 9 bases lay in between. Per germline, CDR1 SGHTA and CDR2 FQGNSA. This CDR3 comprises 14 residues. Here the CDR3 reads CASSLGTGTYEQYF. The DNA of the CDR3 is TGTGCCAGCAGCTTAGGTACGGGTACCTACGAGCAGTACTTC.

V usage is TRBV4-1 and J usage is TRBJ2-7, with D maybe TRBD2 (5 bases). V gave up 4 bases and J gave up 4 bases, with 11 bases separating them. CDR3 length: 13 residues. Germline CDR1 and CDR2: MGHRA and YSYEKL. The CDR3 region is CASSLWTGYEQYF. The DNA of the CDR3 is TGCGCCAGCAGCCTCTGGACTGGATACGAGCAGTACTTC.

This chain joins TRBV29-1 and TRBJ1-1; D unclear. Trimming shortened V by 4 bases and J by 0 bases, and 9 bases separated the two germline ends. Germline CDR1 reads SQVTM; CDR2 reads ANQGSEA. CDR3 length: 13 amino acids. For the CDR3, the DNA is TGCAGCGTTGTAATGGCCATGAACACTGAAGCTTTCTTT. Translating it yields CSVVMAMNTEAFF.

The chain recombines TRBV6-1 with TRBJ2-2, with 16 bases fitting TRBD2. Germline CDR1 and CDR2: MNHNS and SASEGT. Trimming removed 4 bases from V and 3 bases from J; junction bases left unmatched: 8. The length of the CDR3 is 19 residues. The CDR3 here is CASSVGTSGGASYTGELFF. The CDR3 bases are TGTGCCAGCAGTGTAGGGACTAGCGGGGGGGCGTCGTACACCGGGGAGCTGTTTTTT.